These 21 T cell receptor beta chains were all obtained from the same sample, sequenced in a study of blood T cell repertoires in COVID-19. Method: immunoSEQ multiplex PCR; TCRdb's copy keeps in-frame clones and lacks some. The sample includes 250,000 or so clones, 88% seen only once; the top ten take approximately 2.3%. Specimen: PBMCs or T cells enriched from blood (not recorded which). The receptors here all came from a woman aged 40 to 55 with acute COVID-19.

This rearrangement joins TRBV2 to TRBJ2-7, with D unresolved. The germline gives CDR1 SNHLY, CDR2 FYNNEI. Trimming left V 6 bases short and J 7 bases short, with 19 bases between. CDR3 length equals 14 residues. The chain's CDR3 is CASRFDWQTREQYF. The CDR3 DNA follows: TGTGCCAGCAGATTTGACTGGCAAACGAGGGAGCAGTACTTC.

This clone was observed a handful of times. The J gene is TRBJ1-3, the V gene TRBV24-1; a weak D match, TRBD1 (6 bases). CDR3 size: 16 residues. V shed 3 bases and J shed 0 bases, with 11 bases lying between them. Germline values: CDR1 KGHDR, CDR2 SFDVKD. CDR3 nucleotides: TGTGCCACCAGTGATGCGACCAGGGGCTCTGGAAACACCATATATTTT. As protein: CATSDATRGSGNTIYF.

This sequence joins TRBV18 and TRBJ1-3; D unresolved. The CDR3 totals 14 residues. Germline CDR1 KGHSH, CDR2 LQKENI. Trimming pared 4 bases from V and 0 bases from J, leaving 7 bases between. CDR3 in amino acids: CASSQQSSGNTIYF. CDR3 nucleotides: TGTGCCAGCTCACAACAGAGCTCTGGAAACACCATATATTTT.

The J gene is TRBJ1-5, the V gene TRBV4-1, with 8 bases identical to TRBD1. The CDR3 spans 16 residues. J lost 2 bases, V lost 1 base, and 4 bases had no gene match. Germline-derived CDR1 and CDR2 are MGHRA and YSYEKL. As DNA, the CDR3 is TGCGCCAGCAGCCAAGGAGAGGACAGGGGCAATCAGCCCCAGCATTTT. Protein sequence: CASSQGEDRGNQPQHF.

This chain joins TRBV6-5 and TRBJ2-5, with 7 bases matching TRBD1. Germline V gene lookup returns CDR1 MNHEY and CDR2 SVGAGI. The CDR3 totals 15 residues. With 5 bases clipped from V and 0 bases from J, the junction kept 6 bases outside the gene matches. The CDR3 loop reads CASSLGQMYQETQYF. In DNA form, the CDR3 reads TGTGCCAGCAGTCTGGGACAGATGTACCAAGAGACCCAGTACTTC.

The gene calls are TRBV9 and TRBJ2-5, with 7 positions matching TRBD1. Germline CDR1 reads SGDLS; CDR2 reads YYNGEE. Losses at the gene ends were 0 bases for V and 4 bases for J; bases not matched to a gene: 3. The CDR3 totals 14 residues. CDR3 residues: CASSVGRGLETQYF. The DNA for the CDR3 is TGTGCCAGCAGCGTAGGAAGGGGGCTAGAGACCCAGTACTTC.

J is TRBJ2-3 and V is TRBV27; D call uncertain. The CDR3 has 13 amino acids. Trimming took 6 bases from V and 6 from J, leaving 13 bases between them. CDR1 is MNHEY, CDR2 SMNVEV, per germline (reference sequence). CDR3 residues: CASRTTAVDTQYF. In DNA form, the CDR3 reads TGTGCCAGCAGGACCACGGCGGTGGATACGCAGTATTTT.

The genes are TRBV7-9 and TRBJ1-3; a weak D match, TRBD1 (6 bases). V lost 4 bases to trimming and J lost 2 bases, with 9 bases between them. Germline loops: CDR1 SEHNR, CDR2 FQNEAQ (reference sequence). The CDR3 covers 14 residues. CDR3 sequence reads: CASSSYRAGNTIYF. CDR3 nucleotide sequence: TGTGCCAGCAGCTCTTACAGGGCTGGAAACACCATATATTTT. The full variable domain, with the rest looked up from reference TRBV7-9 and TRBJ1-3, is DTGVSQNPRHKITKRGQNVTFRCDPISEHNRLYWYRQTLGQGPEFLTYFQNEAQLEKSRLLSDRFSAERPKGSFSTLEIQRTEQGDSAMYLCASSSYRAGNTIYFGEGSWLTVV.

V gene TRBV29-1 combines with J gene TRBJ1-4, with unresolved D. Germline V gene lookup returns CDR1 SQVTM and CDR2 ANQGSEA. V was cut by 4 bases and J by 5 bases, with 11 bases left in between. This CDR3 spans 13 amino acids. CDR3 loop: CSVGASGNEKLFF. In DNA, the CDR3 is TGCAGCGTTGGGGCGTCGGGGAATGAAAAACTGTTTTTT.

The gene calls are TRBV6-4 and TRBJ2-3, with TRBD1 matching 9 bases. The CDR3 loop spans 14 amino acids. V lost 6 bases to trimming and J lost 5 bases; unmatched junction nucleotides: 6. The germline V gene encodes CDR1 MRHNA and CDR2 SNTAGT. The CDR3 region has the DNA TGTGCCAGCAGCCGACAGGGGGGATTAGATACGCAGTATTTT. Protein product: CASSRQGGLDTQYF.

The chain employs TRBV10-3 and TRBJ1-5; D uncertain. V lost 8 bases, J lost 5 bases, and 13 bases lay in between. CDR3 length: 13 residues. Germline values: CDR1 ENHRY, CDR2 SYGVKD. For the CDR3, the DNA is TGTGCCATCCAGAACAGAAATGATCAGCCCCAGCATTTT. It translates to CAIQNRNDQPQHF.

This clone was detected only once. This sequence joins TRBV12-5 and TRBJ2-1; TRBD1 matches at 7 bases. Per germline, CDR1 LGHNT and CDR2 FRNRAP. Trimming cost V 0 bases and J 6 bases; bases outside gene matches: 2. The CDR3 length is 14 residues. The CDR3 loop reads CASGLVKGANEQFF. CDR3 bases: TGTGCTAGTGGTTTGGTGAAGGGGGCCAATGAGCAGTTCTTC.

The chain links TRBV6-2 or TRBV6-3 to TRBJ1-2; D call uncertain. Trimming shortened V by 6 bases and J by 7 bases, and 12 bases separated the two germline ends. Germline values: CDR1 MNHEY, CDR2 SVGEGT. The CDR3 consists of 12 residues. The DNA of the CDR3 is TGTGCCAGCAGCCATATGGCAAGTGGCTACACCTTC. As protein: CASSHMASGYTF.

The chain links TRBV7-8 to TRBJ1-5, with TRBD1 as a possible D gene (6 bases). Trimming took 0 bases from V and 2 from J, leaving 14 bases between them. The CDR3 extends over 17 amino acids. Looked up from germline, CDR1 is SGHVS and CDR2 is FQNEAQ. The chain's CDR3 is CASSLAGSAGGNQPQHF. In DNA form, the CDR3 reads TGTGCCAGCAGCTTAGCGGGGTCGGCAGGGGGCAATCAGCCCCAGCATTTT.

J is TRBJ1-1 and V is TRBV7-8; D is unresolved. The length of the CDR3 is 14 residues. V gave up 2 bases and J gave up 5 bases, with 12 bases separating them. CDR1 and CDR2 (germline): SGHVS, FQNEAQ. The CDR3 DNA follows: TGTGCCAGCAGCTTAAAACGGTCGGTTACTGAAGCTTTCTTT. This codes for CASSLKRSVTEAFF.

V and J are TRBV3-1 (or the pseudogene TRBV3-2) and TRBJ2-2, with a weak D call TRBD1 (6 bases). Trimming left V 6 bases short and J 1 base short, with 9 bases between. The CDR3 has 14 amino acids. The germline V gene has CDR1 LGHDT and CDR2 YNNKEL (reference sequence). CDR3 DNA: TGTGCCAGCAGGACGGGACAGAACACCGGGGAGCTGTTTTTT. Translation: CASRTGQNTGELFF.

This clone was recorded only once. The V gene is TRBV5-5, the J gene TRBJ2-3, with 11 bases matching TRBD1. This CDR3 contains 16 residues. Trimming removed 2 bases from V and 5 bases from J; junction bases left unmatched: 7. Germline loops: CDR1 SGHKS, CDR2 YYEKEE (reference sequence). DNA of the CDR3: TGTGCCAGCAGCTTTCGGGGACAGGGGGAGGGAGATACGCAGTATTTT. It translates to CASSFRGQGEGDTQYF.

The V call is TRBV2, the J call TRBJ2-7; tentative D call: TRBD1 (6 bases). CDR3 length: 13 residues. Germline V gene lookup returns CDR1 SNHLY and CDR2 FYNNEI. The ends were cut back, 6 bases at V and 3 bases at J, with 12 bases in the middle. The DNA for the CDR3 is TGTGCCAGCAGAAGAGACAGGTACTACGAGCAGTACTTC. Translation: CASRRDRYYEQYF.

The rearrangement joins TRBV19 to TRBJ2-7, with a weak D call TRBD2 (6 bases). The length of the CDR3 is 12 residues. V was trimmed by 6 bases and J by 5 bases, leaving 11 bases between them. CDR1 and CDR2 (germline): LNHDA, SQIVND (reference sequence). The CDR3 sequence: CASSRGSHEQYF. CDR3 in DNA: TGTGCCAGTAGCCGGGGGTCCCACGAGCAGTACTTC.

The chain has TRBV30 and TRBJ2-5; the match to TRBD2 covers 14 bases. V trimming: 1 base; J trimming: 1 base; junction bases outside the gene matches: 2. Germline V gene data show CDR1 as GTSNPN and CDR2 as SVGIG (reference sequence). This CDR3 is 16 amino acids long. CDR3: CAWSAGTSGGQETQYF. DNA of the CDR3: TGTGCCTGGAGTGCAGGGACTAGCGGGGGCCAAGAGACCCAGTACTTC.

This chain connects TRBV5-1 to TRBJ1-6; D uncertain. The germline V and J ends were trimmed by 10 bases and 6 bases, with 11 bases remaining between them. Germline CDR1 SGHRS, CDR2 YFSETQ. This CDR3 is built from 12 residues. The DNA for the CDR3 is TGCGCCCTCCAGGTCCTTAATTCACCCCTCCACTTT. The encoded protein is CALQVLNSPLHF.